The rows below give T cell receptor beta chains drawn from one sample of a study of T cell repertoires in aging, cancer and after chemotherapy. Each CDR3 protein is one row after TCRdb ran MiXCR on the multiplex PCR reads. The sample has about 4,300 distinct CDR3 sequences; 25% to 35% are singletons. The sequencing input was blood. These receptors all stem from a human donor in good health. Each CDR3 is given with its conserved first and last residue. Fields, in order: clone size, D gene, J gene, V gene, CDR3 DNA, CDR3 protein. The D gene is left open where the match is weak. Size is omitted from some rows. Given values are once, few, many or a class for expanded clones.

>-|-|TRBJ2-3|TRBV20-1
TGCAGTGCTAGAGATCCCGCGGGAAGCACAGATACGCAGTATTTT
CSARDPAGSTDTQYF
>-|-|TRBJ2-5|TRBV6-5
TGTGCCAGCAGTCCCACGGCAGAGACCCAGTACTTC
CASSPTAETQYF
>medium-sized|-|TRBJ2-5|TRBV6-6
TGTGCCAGCAGTTACGCGGGACTTCGTACGGAGACCCAGTACTTC
CASSYAGLRTETQYF
>medium-sized|-|TRBJ2-6|TRBV18
TGTGCCAGCTCGCCCGTTATCTCTGGGGCCAACGTCCTGACTTTC
CASSPVISGANVLTF
>-|-|TRBJ2-3|TRBV5-1
TGTGCCAGAAGCTTCGATCAGAGCACAGATACGCAGTATTTT
CARSFDQSTDTQYF
>-|TRBD1|TRBJ2-1|TRBV20-1
TGCAGTGCTAGACCGGGACAGGGGTTAGGCAATGAGCAGTTCTTC
CSARPGQGLGNEQFF
>-|-|TRBJ2-7|TRBV14
TGTGCCAGCAGCCAAGGACCTTCCTACGAGCAGTACTTC
CASSQGPSYEQYF
>few|TRBD2|TRBJ2-7|TRBV20-1
TGCAGTGCTAGACCGATGAGCGGGGCGATTTCCTACGAGCAGTACTTC
CSARPMSGAISYEQYF
>medium-sized|TRBD1|TRBJ1-6|TRBV27
TGTGCCAGCAAGGGGGACAGGGAGTTTTCACCCCTCCACTTT
CASKGDREFSPLHF
>-|-|TRBJ2-7|TRBV6-2/TRBV6-3
TGTGCCAGCAGTTCCCACCACAGTGCCTACGAGCAGTACTTC
CASSSHHSAYEQYF
>medium-sized|-|TRBJ2-5|TRBV5-4
TGTGCCAGCAGCTTGGAGGTAGACACTCCTGTGGGGACCCAGTACTTC
CASSLEVDTPVGTQYF
>-|-|TRBJ1-6|TRBV6-2/TRBV6-3
TGTGCCAGCACGTTACAGGGTATCCATTCACCCCTCCACTTT
CASTLQGIHSPLHF
>medium-sized|-|TRBJ1-2|TRBV5-6
TGTGCCAGCAGCAGGCCGGGATACTATGGCTACACCTTC
CASSRPGYYGYTF
>medium-sized|-|TRBJ1-1|TRBV19
TGTGCCAGTAGTATAGTTGGTCTGTACCCAACGAACACTGAAGCTTTCTTT
CASSIVGLYPTNTEAFF
>-|TRBD1|TRBJ1-4|TRBV7-2
TGTGCCAGCAGTCCAGGGACAGCCGAAAAACTGTTTTTT
CASSPGTAEKLFF
>-|-|TRBJ2-1|TRBV24-1
TGTGCCACCAGTGACCCCCTTGACCGAGACTATGAGCAGTTCTTC
CATSDPLDRDYEQFF
>-|-|TRBJ1-4|TRBV4-3
TGCGCCAGCAGCCAAGAGGACGTCAGGGGATCCCCCGCAACTAATGAAAAACTGTTTTTT
CASSQEDVRGSPATNEKLFF
>medium-sized|-|TRBJ1-4|TRBV30
TGTGCCTGGAGTATATCTCATGAAAAACTGTTTTTT
CAWSISHEKLFF
>medium-sized|-|TRBJ1-4|TRBV5-4
TGTGCCAGCACCCTGCGTGTTGGGGGAGGTGAAAAACTGTTTTTT
CASTLRVGGGEKLFF
>-|TRBD2|TRBJ2-1|TRBV20-1
TGCAGTGCTACGCGGACTAGCGGGAGCAAAAATGAGCAGTTCTTC
CSATRTSGSKNEQFF
>-|TRBD2|TRBJ2-1|TRBV29-1
TGCAGCGTCACGCCGGGACTAGCGGGAGGGATGGTGCGCAATGAGCAGTTCTTC
CSVTPGLAGGMVRNEQFF
>few|TRBD2|TRBJ2-7|TRBV6-1
TGTGCCAGCAGTGAGTGGGGCGGGAGGGATCACTCCTACGAGCAGTACTTC
CASSEWGGRDHSYEQYF
>few|TRBD2|TRBJ2-3|TRBV19
TGTGCCAGTAGTAGAGGACTAGCGGGAGGTACAGATACGCAGTATTTT
CASSRGLAGGTDTQYF
>medium-sized|TRBD1|TRBJ2-3|TRBV19
TGTGCTAAGCCTGCGGAGACAGGGGATATGGATACGCAGTATTTT
CAKPAETGDMDTQYF
>-|-|TRBJ2-5|TRBV20-1
TGCAGTGCTAGGGGGGACTCTCAAGAGACCCAGTACTTC
CSARGDSQETQYF
>few|-|TRBJ1-3|TRBV19
TGTGCCAGTATGGGCCCTCTTAACTCTGGAAACACCATATATTTT
CASMGPLNSGNTIYF
>medium-sized|-|TRBJ2-3|TRBV18
TGTGCCAGCTCACCTTCAGTTTTAGATACGCAGTATTTT
CASSPSVLDTQYF
>medium-sized|TRBD2|TRBJ2-3|TRBV18
TGTGCCAGCTCACCCCTAGCGGGGAGCACAGATACGCAGTATTTT
CASSPLAGSTDTQYF
>-|-|TRBJ1-4|TRBV5-4
TGTGCCAGCAGCTTCAGTACAACAGGGTTAGAAAAACTGTTTTTT
CASSFSTTGLEKLFF
>medium-sized|-|TRBJ2-1|TRBV19
TGTGCCAGTAGTATTTCCGGGGACAATGAGCAGTTCTTC
CASSISGDNEQFF
>-|-|TRBJ1-5|TRBV5-6
TGTGCCAGCAGCCGCCGGATCCAAGCTCAGGGTCAGCCCCAGCATTTT
CASSRRIQAQGQPQHF
>medium-sized|-|TRBJ2-5|TRBV6-5
TGTGCCAGCAGTCGGGGAGAGACCCAGTACTTC
CASSRGETQYF
>few|-|TRBJ1-1|TRBV19
TGTGCCAGTAACACCCCGGCGACCACGAACACTGAAGCTTTCTTT
CASNTPATTNTEAFF
>-|-|TRBJ2-1|TRBV19
TGTGCCAGTAGTATAGATCGCCAAACCAATGAGCAGTTCTTC
CASSIDRQTNEQFF